Following are 30 T cell receptor beta chains from one sample sequenced in a study of tumor-infiltrating lymphocytes in primary liver carcinoma. Constant-region priming of approximately 500 ng total RNA yielded TCR beta cDNA. Amplification in three nested multiplex PCR rounds with slightly modified ARM-PCR gave rise to TCR beta libraries. The first two PCR rounds used TRBV1-TRBV30 primers with a Cbeta primer, roughly 10 cycles each. TCRdb re-called the multiplex PCR reads with MiXCR, one entry per CDR3 protein. The sample lists about 200,000 distinct CDR3 sequences, roughly 61% seen once, with under 7.5% in the top ten. Alongside blood RNA obtained from unsorted whole blood, germline DNA was also extracted. The sample consisted of peripheral blood. Receptor source: a woman aged 55-75 years with primary liver carcinoma and hepatitis B virus infection.

In regard to this clonotype: Possible read error: a much larger clone is one base away. The gene calls are TRBV6-5 and TRBJ1-4; the D is unclear. V lost 4 bases, J lost 6 bases, and 18 bases lay in between. This CDR3 contains 16 residues. CDR1 is MNHEY, CDR2 SVGAGI, per germline. The CDR3 spells CASSFALARLHEKLFF. In DNA, the CDR3 is TGTGCCAGCAGTTTCGCCCTGGCGCGACTACATGAAAAACTGTTTTTT.

This chain connects TRBV30 to TRBJ1-5; D remains unclear. Germline loops: CDR1 GTSNPN, CDR2 SVGIG (reference sequence). V lost 0 bases and J lost 0, with 18 bases in between. There are 18 residues in the CDR3. CDR3 amino acids: CAWSVLGRVGYSNQPQHF. Here the CDR3 DNA reads TGTGCCTGGAGTGTACTGGGGAGAGTGGGGTATAGCAATCAGCCCCAGCATTTT.

As for this clonotype: Just one base apart from a much larger clone, this may be a read error. The chain uses TRBV6-1 and TRBJ1-5; D gene ambiguous. Germline V gene data show CDR1 as MNHNS and CDR2 as SASEGT. This CDR3 is 15 amino acids long. The CDR3 sequence is CANSEKLNSNQPQHF. The CDR3 DNA follows: TGTGCCAACAGTGAAAAGCTTAATAGCAATCAGCCCCAGCATTTT.

This clonotype was observed a few times. V gene TRBV5-1 combines with J gene TRBJ2-7, with 9 bases aligning to TRBD2. The V segment lost 2 bases and the J segment 1 base; nucleotides outside the gene matches: 1. Germline CDR1 and CDR2: SGHRS and YFSETQ. The CDR3 is made up of 14 amino acids. CDR3 DNA sequence: TGCGCCAGCAGCTTTCTAGCGGGATCCTACGAGCAGTACTTC. Its protein is CASSFLAGSYEQYF.

The chain combines TRBV11-1 with TRBJ1-1; no reliable D call. The germline V and J ends were trimmed by 7 bases and 1 base, with 13 bases remaining between them. Germline V lookup: CDR1 SGHAT, CDR2 FQDESV (reference sequence). The CDR3 covers 14 residues. The chain's CDR3 is CASKQDGWNTEAFF. Here the CDR3 DNA reads TGTGCCAGCAAACAAGACGGGTGGAACACTGAAGCTTTCTTT.

To note about this clonotype: This may arise from a read error, as a much more abundant clone is one base away. V usage is TRBV4-2 and J usage is TRBJ1-4, with D tentatively TRBD1 (6 bases). The CDR3 contains 14 residues. Germline CDR1 is LGHNA and CDR2 is YNFKEQ. CDR3 protein: CTSSQEGRGEKLFF. The DNA for the CDR3 is TGTACCAGCAGCCAGGAGGGCAGGGGCGAAAAACTGTTTTTT.

Comment on this clonotype: A junction end diverges from the germline sequence, so it may reflect a read error. V is TRBV11-2 and J is TRBJ2-5; a possible D gene is TRBD1 (5 bases). Germline V lookup: CDR1 SGHAT, CDR2 FQNNGV. The CDR3 runs to 14 residues. The CDR3 DNA reads TGCGCCAGCAGCCGATGGGGCCTCCCGGAGACCCAGTACTTC. This codes for CASSRWGLPETQYF.

The chain has TRBV11-3 and TRBJ2-4; the match to TRBD1 covers 8 bases. V trimming: 8 bases; J trimming: 2 bases; junction bases outside the gene matches: 11. From germline, CDR1 is SGHNT and CDR2 YENEEA. There are 16 residues in the CDR3. CDR3 sequence: CASGPRTGPSKNIQYF. The DNA of the CDR3 is TGTGCCAGCGGCCCTCGGACAGGGCCGTCCAAAAACATTCAGTACTTC.

This clonotype has at least ten counts. The chain links TRBV11-2 to TRBJ2-7, with 7 bases fitting TRBD1. CDR1 and CDR2 from the germline V gene are SGHAT and FQNNGV. This CDR3 has 15 residues. The V segment lost 5 bases and the J segment 3 bases; nucleotides outside the gene matches: 10. In DNA form, the CDR3 reads TGTGCCAGCAGCGCGACAGGGTTGGGGAGCTACGAGCAGTACTTC. Its translation: CASSATGLGSYEQYF.

On this clonotype itself: One junction end disagrees with the germline gene, perhaps due to a read error. The chain joins TRBV11-2 to TRBJ2-3; no reliable D call. Germline V gene lookup returns CDR1 SGHAT and CDR2 FQNNGV. The length of the CDR3 is 14 residues. The CDR3 loop reads CANSTTSSTDTQYF. DNA of the CDR3: TGTGCCAACAGCACGACATCTAGCACAGATACGCAGTATTTT.

Comments on this clonotype: At one end, the junction sequence differs from germline, possibly due to a read error. The rearrangement uses TRBV12-3 or TRBV12-4 and TRBJ1-2; 7 bases fit TRBD1. This CDR3 spans 16 amino acids. The CDR3 bases are TGTGCCAGCAGCCGTGGCTGCCCGGGACAGAGCTATGGCTACATCTTC. Translating it yields CASSRGCPGQSYGYIF.

The rearrangement joins TRBV20-1 to TRBJ2-7; D may be TRBD1 (5 bases). Between the trimmed V and J ends, which lost 5 bases and 2 bases, there was a span of 16 bases. This CDR3 spans 14 amino acids. Germline loops: CDR1 DFQATT, CDR2 SNEGSKA (reference sequence). The CDR3, as DNA: TGCAGTGCTGCAATTACCAGGACACCCTACGAGCAGTACTTC. Protein: CSAAITRTPYEQYF.

At least ten counts were recorded for this clonotype. This chain uses TRBV11-2 with TRBJ2-7; D possibly uses TRBD1 or TRBD2 (5 bases each). The germline CDR1 and CDR2 sequences are SGHAT and FQNNGV. V lost 5 bases to trimming and J lost 3 bases, with 17 bases between them. The length of the CDR3 is 15 residues. The CDR3: CASSASGTRGYEQYF. The CDR3 DNA follows: TGTGCCAGCAGCGCCTCCGGGACGAGGGGCTACGAGCAGTACTTC.

J is TRBJ2-2 and V is TRBV6-1, with D possibly TRBD2 on 6 matching bases. The CDR3 is 12 residues long. Germline V gene data show CDR1 as MNHNS and CDR2 as SASEGT. This CDR3 is CAGRDYTGELFF. CDR3 DNA: TGTGCTGGCAGGGACTACACCGGGGAGCTGTTTTTT.

Comment on this clonotype: A much bigger clone sits one base away, suggesting this may be a read error. The chain employs TRBV6-1 and TRBJ2-7; 10 positions match TRBD2. CDR3 length: 15 residues. Unmatched junction bases numbered 7, after V lost 4 bases and J lost 4 bases. Germline V gene data show CDR1 as MNHNS and CDR2 as SASEGT. Written as DNA, the CDR3 is TGTGCCAGCAGTGGAACACTAGCGGGGCTTTACGAGCAGTACTTC. Its protein is CASSGTLAGLYEQYF.

This clonotype was seen a few times. V and J are TRBV18 and TRBJ2-7; 8 bases match TRBD1. Trimming took 6 bases from V and 6 from J; bases not matched to a gene: 10. CDR3 length: 14 residues. Germline loops: CDR1 KGHSH, CDR2 LQKENI. The CDR3 is CASSTRTGQAEQYF. CDR3 coding DNA: TGTGCCAGCTCTACCAGAACGGGACAGGCCGAGCAGTACTTC.

On this clonotype: Relative to the germline gene, one junction end is altered; a read error may explain this. The chain combines TRBV7-8 with TRBJ1-5; D is undetermined. Germline assignment: CDR1 SGHVS and CDR2 FQNEAQ. CDR3 length: 16 amino acids. CDR3 sequence reads: CASSLRTGGSNQPQHF. CDR3 DNA: TGTGCCAGTAGCCTTAGGACCGGAGGGAGCAACCAGCCCCAGCATTTT. Drawing the rest from reference TRBV7-8 and TRBJ1-5, the complete variable domain is GAGVSQSPRYKVAKRGQDVALRCDPISGHVSLFWYQQALGQGPEFLTYFQNEAQLDKSGLPSDRFFAERPEGSVSTLKIQRTQQEDSAVYLCASSLRTGGSNQPQHFGDGTRLSIL.

As concerns this clonotype: A read error may produce the germline difference seen at one junction end. This rearrangement joins TRBV28 to TRBJ2-7; D not certain. Germline CDR1 and CDR2: MDHEN and SYDVKM. The CDR3 is made up of 14 amino acids. In nucleotides, the CDR3 is TGTGCCAGCAATACCGGGTCCCGCTCCTGCGAGCAGTACTTC. Its protein is CASNTGSRSCEQYF. Full variable domain (remainder filled in from reference TRBV28 and TRBJ2-7): DVKVTQSSRYLVKRTGEKVFLECVQDMDHENMFWYRQDPGLGLRLIYFSYDVKMKEKGDIPEGYSVSREKKERFSLILESASTNQTSMYLCASNTGSRSCEQYFGPGTRLTVT.

This clonotype was counted a few times. The chain employs TRBV28 and TRBJ2-7, with D possibly TRBD1 on 6 matching bases. Trimming removed 6 bases at V and 0 bases at J, with 15 bases between. The V gene's germline CDR1 is MDHEN and CDR2 SYDVKM. This CDR3 is 15 amino acids long. This CDR3 reads CASRIGGVSSYEQYF. CDR3 nucleotides: TGTGCCAGCAGGATAGGGGGTGTGAGCTCCTACGAGCAGTACTTC.

This clonotype was seen many times. This sequence joins TRBV6-1 and TRBJ2-3; 7 bases match TRBD2. With 1 base clipped from V and 3 bases from J, the junction kept 4 bases outside the gene matches. Germline values: CDR1 MNHNS, CDR2 SASEGT. This CDR3 contains 15 residues. The CDR3, as DNA: TGTGCCAGCAGTGAAGGGGAGGGAAGTACAGATACGCAGTATTTT. Amino acid sequence: CASSEGEGSTDTQYF.

Many counts were recorded for this clonotype. The rearrangement joins TRBV11-3 to TRBJ2-3; TRBD2 matches at 8 bases. The ends lost 2 bases at V and 4 bases at J; junction bases unmatched: 8. CDR1 is SGHNT, CDR2 YENEEA, per germline. The CDR3 runs 16 residues. The CDR3 sequence is CASSLMSAGGADTQYF. CDR3 DNA sequence: TGTGCCAGCAGCTTAATGTCGGCGGGAGGTGCAGATACGCAGTATTTT.

This clonotype was found a few times. A read error is possible here, since a much larger clone lies one base away. The chain employs TRBV6-6 and TRBJ1-5, with D unclear. The CDR3 is made up of 11 amino acids. Germline CDR1 reads MNHNY; CDR2 reads SVGAGI (reference sequence). CDR3 amino acids: CAGSRDQPQHF. The CDR3 nucleotides read TGTGCCGGCAGCCGGGATCAGCCCCAGCATTTT.

This clonotype has only one observation. Given a much more abundant clone one base away, this may be a read error. The CDR3 DNA reads as TGTGCCAGCAATGAGAGACTAGCGGGGGGTAGGAATGAGCAGTTCTTC. Protein product: CASNERLAGGRNEQFF. This chain joins TRBV6-1 and TRBJ2-1; 13 bases align to TRBD2. With V trimmed by 7 bases and J by 7 bases, 10 bases remained unmatched. This CDR3 spans 16 amino acids. Germline-derived CDR1 and CDR2 are MNHNS and SASEGT.

In the case of this clonotype: A much larger clonotype is one base distant, so this may be a read error. This rearrangement joins TRBV6-2 or TRBV6-3 to TRBJ2-5, with a weak D call TRBD2 (6 bases). CDR1 is MNHEY, CDR2 SVGEGT, per germline. Trimming pared 6 bases from V and 6 bases from J, leaving 17 bases between. This CDR3 is 14 amino acids long. CDR3 nucleotides: TGTGCCAGCAGCCCCCCGGGACTGATGAAGACCCAGTACTTC. This gives the protein CASSPPGLMKTQYF.

About this clonotype: Being one base from a much bigger clone, this may be a read error. The V gene is TRBV4-2, the J gene TRBJ2-5; 8 positions match TRBD2. This CDR3 spans 16 amino acids. V lost 5 bases to trimming and J lost 5 bases; unmatched junction nucleotides: 13. Germline V CDR1 and CDR2: LGHNA, YNFKEQ. CDR3 nucleotide sequence: TGTGCCAGCAGCTCGACTAGCGTCATTTCGAGGGAGACCCAGTACTTC. Residues: CASSSTSVISRETQYF.

This chain links TRBV6-1 with TRBJ1-5; D gene unclear. Germline values: CDR1 MNHNS, CDR2 SASEGT. V lost 3 bases and J 1 base, leaving 10 bases between the germline ends. The CDR3 runs 15 residues. The CDR3 DNA follows: TGTGCCAGCAGTGAGGGGAGTTGGAGCAATCAGCCCCAGCATTTT. As protein: CASSEGSWSNQPQHF.

With respect to this clonotype: A clone one base away is much larger, so this may be a read error. The chain joins TRBV7-8 to TRBJ2-4; D may correspond to TRBD1 or TRBD2 (5 bases each). This CDR3 comprises 18 residues. Germline V gives CDR1 SGHVS, CDR2 FQNEAQ. The CDR3 reads CASSLVRGLDLAKTIQYF. The CDR3 DNA sequence: TGTGCCAGCAGCTTGGTTCGGGGCCTTGACCTCGCCAAAACCATTCAGTACTTC.

Of note for this clonotype: One end of the junction is discordant with germline, which a read error may explain. The chain links TRBV6-5 to TRBJ1-5; 8 bases agree with TRBD1. The germline CDR1 and CDR2 sequences are MNHEY and SVGAGI. This CDR3 has 15 residues. CDR3 bases: TGTGTCAGCAGCACCCTGACAGGGGGCAATCAGCCCCAGCATTTT. Translating it yields CVSSTLTGGNQPQHF.

This clonotype occurred many times. The J gene is TRBJ2-1, the V gene TRBV6-5, with TRBD2 identical over 12 bases. The CDR3 spans 16 residues. With 6 bases clipped from V and 6 bases from J, the junction kept 9 bases outside the gene matches. The germline V gene encodes CDR1 MNHEY and CDR2 SVGAGI. CDR3 coding DNA: TGTGCCAGCAGATTACTAGCGGGAGGTTTGGGCAATGAGCAGTTCTTC. Amino acids: CASRLLAGGLGNEQFF.

Comments on this clonotype: A much larger clone is a single base away; this may be a read error. The rearrangement uses TRBV6-1 and TRBJ1-3, with D perhaps TRBD1 (6 bases). CDR1 is MNHNS, CDR2 SASEGT, per germline. The V gene lost 3 bases and the J gene lost 4 bases, with 16 bases spanning the gap. The CDR3 has 16 residues. CDR3 in DNA: TGTGCCAGCAGTGAGAGGGACAAGGTGCGGGGAAACACCATATATTTT. Translation gives CASSERDKVRGNTIYF.